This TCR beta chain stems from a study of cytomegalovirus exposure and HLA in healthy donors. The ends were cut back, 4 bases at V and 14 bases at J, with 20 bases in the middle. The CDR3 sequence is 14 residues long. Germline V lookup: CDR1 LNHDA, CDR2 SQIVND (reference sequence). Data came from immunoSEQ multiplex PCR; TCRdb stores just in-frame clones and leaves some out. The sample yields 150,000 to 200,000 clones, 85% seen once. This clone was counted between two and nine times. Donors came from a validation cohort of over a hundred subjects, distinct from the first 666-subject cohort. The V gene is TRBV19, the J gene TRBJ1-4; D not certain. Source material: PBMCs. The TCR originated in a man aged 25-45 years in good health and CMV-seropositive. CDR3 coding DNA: TGTGCCAGTAGTACGCCAGCCTACCCCTGGAGTCTGTTTTTT. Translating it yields CASSTPAYPWSLFF.